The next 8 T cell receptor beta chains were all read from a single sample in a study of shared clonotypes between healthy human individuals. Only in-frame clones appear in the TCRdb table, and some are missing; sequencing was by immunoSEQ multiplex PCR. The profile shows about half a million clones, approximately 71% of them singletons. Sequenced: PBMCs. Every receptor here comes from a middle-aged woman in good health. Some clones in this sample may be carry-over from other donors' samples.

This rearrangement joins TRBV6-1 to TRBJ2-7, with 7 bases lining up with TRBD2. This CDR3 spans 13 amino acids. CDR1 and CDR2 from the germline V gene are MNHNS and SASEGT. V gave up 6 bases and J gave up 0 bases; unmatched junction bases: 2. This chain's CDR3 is CASSGGNSYEQYF. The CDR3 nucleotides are TGTGCCAGCAGCGGGGGGAACTCCTACGAGCAGTACTTC.

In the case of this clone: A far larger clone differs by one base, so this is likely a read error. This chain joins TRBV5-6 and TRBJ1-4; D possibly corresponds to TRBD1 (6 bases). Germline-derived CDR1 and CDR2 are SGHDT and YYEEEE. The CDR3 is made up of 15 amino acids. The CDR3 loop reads CASSSGTPTNERLFF. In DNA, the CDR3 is TGTGCCAGCAGTTCTGGGACACCAACTAATGAAAGACTGTTTTTT.

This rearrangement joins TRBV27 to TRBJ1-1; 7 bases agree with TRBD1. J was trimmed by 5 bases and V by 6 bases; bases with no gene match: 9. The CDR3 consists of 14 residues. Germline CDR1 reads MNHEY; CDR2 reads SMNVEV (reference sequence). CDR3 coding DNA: TGTGCCAGCAGACGAGACAGGGTGGAAACTGAAGCTTTCTTT. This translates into CASRRDRVETEAFF.

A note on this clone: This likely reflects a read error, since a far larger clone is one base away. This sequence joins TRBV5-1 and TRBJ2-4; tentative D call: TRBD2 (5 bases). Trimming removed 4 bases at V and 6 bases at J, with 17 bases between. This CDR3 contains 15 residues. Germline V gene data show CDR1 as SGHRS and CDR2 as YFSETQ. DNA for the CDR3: TGCGCCAGCAGCCCAGAGGGCCAACCCGGAAACATTCAGTACTTC. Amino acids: CASSPEGQPGNIQYF.

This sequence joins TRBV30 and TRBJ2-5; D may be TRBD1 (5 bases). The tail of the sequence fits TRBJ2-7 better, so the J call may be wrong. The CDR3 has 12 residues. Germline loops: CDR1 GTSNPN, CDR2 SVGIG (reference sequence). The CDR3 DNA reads TGTGCCTGGAAGGGGATAGCCTACGAGCAGTACTTC. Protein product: CAWKGIAYEQYF.

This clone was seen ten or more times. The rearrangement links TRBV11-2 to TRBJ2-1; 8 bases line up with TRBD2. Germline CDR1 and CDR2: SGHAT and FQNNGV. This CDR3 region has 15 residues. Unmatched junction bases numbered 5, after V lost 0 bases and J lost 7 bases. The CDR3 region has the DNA TGTGCCAGCAGCTTAGAAATAGCGGGATTGAATGAGCAGTTCTTC. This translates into CASSLEIAGLNEQFF.

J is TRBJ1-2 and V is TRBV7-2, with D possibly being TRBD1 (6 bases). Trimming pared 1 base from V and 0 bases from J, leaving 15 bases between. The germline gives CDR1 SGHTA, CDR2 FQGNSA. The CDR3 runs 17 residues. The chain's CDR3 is CASSLESGTTANYGYTF. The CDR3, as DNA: TGTGCCAGCAGCTTAGAAAGTGGGACAACTGCTAACTATGGCTACACCTTC.

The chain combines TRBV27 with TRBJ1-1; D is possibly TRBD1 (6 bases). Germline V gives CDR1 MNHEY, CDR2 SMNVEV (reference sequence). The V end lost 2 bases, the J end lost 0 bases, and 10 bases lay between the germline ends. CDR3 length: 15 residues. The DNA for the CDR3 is TGTGCCAGCAGTTTAATGGGGGCGTTGAACACTGAAGCTTTCTTT. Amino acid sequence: CASSLMGALNTEAFF.